A selection of T cell receptor beta chains follows, all from one sample in a study of blood T cell repertoires in COVID-19. Assay used: immunoSEQ multiplex PCR; TCRdb lists only in-frame clones, some missing. The sample holds roughly 320,000 clones, roughly 85% seen once. Input material: peripheral blood. The source is a human donor in a cohort sampled during active COVID-19. CDR3s include the opening cysteine and the closing phenylalanine or tryptophan. Fields, in order: J gene, CDR3 length, V gene, clone size, D gene, CDR3 protein, CDR3 DNA. D genes are given only for firm matches. Size values are once, few and many counts, or a class for expanded clones, and some rows have none.

j_gene: TRBJ1-1
len: 14
v_gene: TRBV5-1
abundance: NA
d_gene: NA
CDR3aa: CASSMTPLNTEAFF
CDR3nt: TGCGCCAGCAGCATGACACCTTTGAACACTGAAGCTTTCTTT

j_gene: TRBJ1-5
len: 17
v_gene: TRBV27
abundance: NA
d_gene: TRBD1
CDR3aa: CASSRLTGTGERQPQHF
CDR3nt: TGTGCCAGCAGCCGCCTCACCGGGACAGGGGAGCGTCAGCCCCAGCATTTT

j_gene: TRBJ2-1
len: 19
v_gene: TRBV27
abundance: NA
d_gene: TRBD2
CDR3aa: CASSLGLAGGYSSYNEQFF
CDR3nt: TGTGCCAGCAGTTTAGGTCTAGCGGGGGGGTATTCTTCCTACAATGAGCAGTTCTTC

j_gene: TRBJ2-7
len: 15
v_gene: TRBV5-1
abundance: NA
d_gene: TRBD1
CDR3aa: CASSLLQGAGYEQYF
CDR3nt: TGCGCCAGCAGCTTATTACAGGGGGCTGGGTACGAGCAGTACTTC

j_gene: TRBJ1-5
len: 13
v_gene: TRBV30
abundance: NA
d_gene: NA
CDR3aa: CAWSDNSNQPQHF
CDR3nt: TGTGCCTGGAGTGACAATAGCAATCAGCCCCAGCATTTT

j_gene: TRBJ2-7
len: 14
v_gene: TRBV3-1/TRBV3-2
abundance: NA
d_gene: TRBD1
CDR3aa: CASRATGEPYEQYF
CDR3nt: TGTGCCAGCCGCGCGACAGGGGAACCCTACGAGCAGTACTTC

j_gene: TRBJ2-5
len: 14
v_gene: TRBV7-9
abundance: NA
d_gene: NA
CDR3aa: CASTLQEGKETQYF
CDR3nt: TGTGCCAGCACCCTACAGGAGGGGAAAGAGACCCAGTACTTC

j_gene: TRBJ2-3
len: 14
v_gene: TRBV29-1
abundance: NA
d_gene: TRBD2
CDR3aa: CSVRPAGATDTQYF
CDR3nt: TGCAGCGTCCGACCAGCGGGAGCCACAGATACGCAGTATTTT

j_gene: TRBJ2-5
len: 17
v_gene: TRBV24-1
abundance: NA
d_gene: TRBD2
CDR3aa: CATSDPGTSGGQETQYF
CDR3nt: TGTGCCACCAGTGATCCCGGGACTAGCGGGGGACAAGAGACCCAGTACTTC

j_gene: TRBJ2-2
len: 14
v_gene: TRBV2
abundance: NA
d_gene: TRBD1
CDR3aa: CAVPGQGSTGELFF
CDR3nt: TGTGCCGTACCGGGACAGGGTTCCACCGGGGAGCTGTTTTTT

j_gene: TRBJ1-2
len: 13
v_gene: TRBV29-1
abundance: NA
d_gene: TRBD1
CDR3aa: CSVGADRGYGYTF
CDR3nt: TGCAGCGTCGGGGCGGACAGGGGTTATGGCTACACCTTC

j_gene: TRBJ1-2
len: 11
v_gene: TRBV6-5
abundance: NA
d_gene: NA
CDR3aa: CASRYNYGYTF
CDR3nt: TGTGCCAGCAGGTATAACTATGGCTACACCTTC

j_gene: TRBJ2-2
len: 12
v_gene: TRBV7-8
abundance: NA
d_gene: NA
CDR3aa: CASSHSGGELFF
CDR3nt: TGTGCCAGCAGCCATAGCGGCGGGGAGCTGTTTTTT

j_gene: TRBJ2-1
len: 15
v_gene: TRBV12-5
abundance: NA
d_gene: NA
CDR3aa: CASGLLAPGTGEQFF
CDR3nt: TGTGCTAGTGGCCTACTAGCCCCCGGCACTGGTGAGCAGTTCTTC

j_gene: TRBJ2-7
len: 14
v_gene: TRBV2
abundance: NA
d_gene: TRBD1
CDR3aa: CASRQGRGRFEQYF
CDR3nt: TGTGCCAGTCGACAGGGCAGGGGGCGGTTCGAGCAGTACTTC

j_gene: TRBJ1-1
len: 12
v_gene: TRBV14
abundance: NA
d_gene: NA
CDR3aa: CASRTGDTEAFF
CDR3nt: TGTGCCAGCAGGACTGGAGACACTGAAGCTTTCTTT

j_gene: TRBJ1-3
len: 13
v_gene: TRBV12-3/TRBV12-4
abundance: NA
d_gene: TRBD1
CDR3aa: CASRTGAGDTIYF
CDR3nt: TGTGCCAGCAGAACAGGGGCCGGAGACACCATATATTTT

j_gene: TRBJ2-3
len: 16
v_gene: TRBV18
abundance: once
d_gene: NA
CDR3aa: CASSPWTGGNTDTQYF
CDR3nt: TGTGCCAGCTCACCTTGGACTGGTGGGAACACAGATACGCAGTATTTT

j_gene: TRBJ1-4
len: 15
v_gene: TRBV5-1
abundance: NA
d_gene: NA
CDR3aa: CASSLGQATNEKLFF
CDR3nt: TGCGCCAGCAGCTTGGGACAGGCAACTAATGAAAAACTGTTTTTT

j_gene: TRBJ2-3
len: 14
v_gene: TRBV19
abundance: NA
d_gene: NA
CDR3aa: CAKQASEVTDTQYF
CDR3nt: TGTGCCAAACAAGCCAGTGAGGTCACAGATACGCAGTATTTT

j_gene: TRBJ1-6
len: 19
v_gene: TRBV7-9
abundance: NA
d_gene: TRBD1
CDR3aa: CASSLATGTQSSYNSPLHF
CDR3nt: TGTGCCAGCAGTTTAGCGACAGGGACTCAAAGCTCCTATAATTCACCCCTCCACTTT

j_gene: TRBJ1-4
len: 15
v_gene: TRBV9
abundance: NA
d_gene: TRBD1
CDR3aa: CASSARDRGNEKLFF
CDR3nt: TGTGCCAGCAGCGCCCGGGACAGGGGGAATGAAAAACTGTTTTTT

j_gene: TRBJ2-5
len: 16
v_gene: TRBV4-2
abundance: NA
d_gene: NA
CDR3aa: CASSHQLGGIQETQYF
CDR3nt: TGTGCCAGCAGCCATCAGCTCGGGGGAATACAAGAGACCCAGTACTTC

j_gene: TRBJ2-3
len: 18
v_gene: TRBV15
abundance: NA
d_gene: TRBD2
CDR3aa: CATSRVASGGASTDTQYF
CDR3nt: TGTGCCACCAGCAGAGTGGCTAGCGGGGGGGCTAGCACAGATACGCAGTATTTT

j_gene: TRBJ1-6
len: 17
v_gene: TRBV2
abundance: NA
d_gene: TRBD1
CDR3aa: CASTARDRGDYNSPLHF
CDR3nt: TGTGCCAGCACGGCCAGGGACAGGGGAGACTATAATTCACCCCTCCACTTT

j_gene: TRBJ1-1
len: 13
v_gene: TRBV30
abundance: NA
d_gene: NA
CDR3aa: CAWSVLRNTEAFF
CDR3nt: TGTGCCTGGAGTGTACTCCGGAACACTGAAGCTTTCTTT

j_gene: TRBJ2-2
len: 14
v_gene: TRBV6-1
abundance: few
d_gene: NA
CDR3aa: CASSEAGGTGELFF
CDR3nt: TGTGCCAGCAGTGAAGCGGGAGGCACCGGGGAGCTGTTTTTT

j_gene: TRBJ1-1
len: 15
v_gene: TRBV28
abundance: once
d_gene: TRBD1
CDR3aa: CASSLSRTGGTEAFF
CDR3nt: TGTGCCAGCAGTTTATCAAGGACAGGGGGCACTGAAGCTTTCTTT

j_gene: TRBJ1-5
len: 18
v_gene: TRBV7-9
abundance: NA
d_gene: NA
CDR3aa: CASSLVRGGTFSNQPQHF
CDR3nt: TGTGCCAGCAGCTTAGTAAGGGGGGGGACCTTTAGCAATCAGCCCCAGCATTTT

j_gene: TRBJ2-7
len: 15
v_gene: TRBV9
abundance: NA
d_gene: NA
CDR3aa: CASSVGVRGSYEQYF
CDR3nt: TGTGCCAGCAGCGTAGGAGTCAGGGGTTCCTACGAGCAGTACTTC

j_gene: TRBJ1-2
len: 16
v_gene: TRBV19
abundance: NA
d_gene: NA
CDR3aa: CASSIVRQADLYGYTF
CDR3nt: TGTGCCAGTAGTATAGTGAGACAGGCCGACCTCTATGGCTACACCTTC

j_gene: TRBJ2-7
len: 14
v_gene: TRBV25-1
abundance: few
d_gene: NA
CDR3aa: CASSDPGNSYEQYF
CDR3nt: TGTGCCAGCAGTGACCCCGGGAACTCCTACGAGCAGTACTTC

j_gene: TRBJ2-5
len: 15
v_gene: TRBV2
abundance: NA
d_gene: TRBD2
CDR3aa: CASSERRLAAETQYF
CDR3nt: TGTGCCAGCAGTGAAAGGAGACTAGCGGCAGAGACCCAGTACTTC

j_gene: TRBJ1-1
len: 17
v_gene: TRBV5-6
abundance: NA
d_gene: NA
CDR3aa: CASSLGYTGTPVPEAFF
CDR3nt: TGTGCCAGCAGCTTGGGATATACCGGGACTCCGGTCCCTGAAGCTTTCTTT

j_gene: TRBJ2-5
len: 16
v_gene: TRBV29-1
abundance: NA
d_gene: TRBD2
CDR3aa: CSVEFRASGGQETQYF
CDR3nt: TGCAGCGTTGAATTTCGAGCTAGCGGGGGCCAAGAGACCCAGTACTTC

j_gene: TRBJ1-6
len: 13
v_gene: TRBV7-3
abundance: NA
d_gene: NA
CDR3aa: CASSLDNNSPLHF
CDR3nt: TGTGCCAGCAGCTTGGACAATAATTCACCCCTCCACTTT

j_gene: TRBJ1-3
len: 14
v_gene: TRBV5-1
abundance: NA
d_gene: NA
CDR3aa: CASSHDTPGNTIYF
CDR3nt: TGCGCCAGCAGCCACGACACTCCTGGAAACACCATATATTTT

j_gene: TRBJ1-2
len: 11
v_gene: TRBV9
abundance: NA
d_gene: NA
CDR3aa: CASGQAYGYTF
CDR3nt: TGTGCCAGCGGGCAGGCCTATGGCTACACCTTC

j_gene: TRBJ2-4
len: 18
v_gene: TRBV7-7
abundance: NA
d_gene: TRBD2
CDR3aa: CASSFLTGPGGPENIQYF
CDR3nt: TGTGCCAGCAGCTTTCTGACGGGACCGGGGGGGCCCGAAAACATTCAGTACTTC

j_gene: TRBJ1-1
len: 17
v_gene: TRBV19
abundance: NA
d_gene: NA
CDR3aa: CASSPGQLHSMNTEAFF
CDR3nt: TGTGCCAGTAGTCCTGGACAGTTGCATTCCATGAACACTGAAGCTTTCTTT

j_gene: TRBJ2-6
len: 17
v_gene: TRBV7-3
abundance: NA
d_gene: NA
CDR3aa: CASSLKGLSPGANVLTF
CDR3nt: TGTGCCAGCAGCTTAAAGGGACTCTCGCCCGGGGCCAACGTCCTGACTTTC

j_gene: TRBJ2-1
len: 15
v_gene: TRBV12-5
abundance: NA
d_gene: NA
CDR3aa: CASGPGSGVFDEQFF
CDR3nt: TGTGCTAGTGGTCCTGGCTCAGGGGTCTTTGATGAGCAGTTCTTC

j_gene: TRBJ2-3
len: 15
v_gene: TRBV7-2
abundance: once
d_gene: TRBD2
CDR3aa: CASSLVAGGSDTQYF
CDR3nt: TGTGCCAGCAGCTTAGTCGCGGGGGGGTCAGATACGCAGTATTTT

j_gene: TRBJ1-1
len: 17
v_gene: TRBV10-2
abundance: NA
d_gene: NA
CDR3aa: CASSESPLQGRWTEAFF
CDR3nt: TGCGCCAGCAGTGAGAGCCCGTTACAGGGACGATGGACTGAAGCTTTCTTT

j_gene: TRBJ1-4
len: 13
v_gene: TRBV3-1/TRBV3-2
abundance: NA
d_gene: TRBD1
CDR3aa: CASSQAGGLALLF
CDR3nt: TGTGCCAGCAGCCAAGCAGGGGGGCTCGCGTTGCTTTTT

j_gene: TRBJ2-2
len: 14
v_gene: TRBV4-2
abundance: NA
d_gene: TRBD2
CDR3aa: CASSQSGGTGELFF
CDR3nt: TGTGCCAGCAGCCAGAGCGGGGGTACCGGGGAGCTGTTTTTT

j_gene: TRBJ2-7
len: 16
v_gene: TRBV19
abundance: NA
d_gene: TRBD1
CDR3aa: CASSISWSGGSYEQYF
CDR3nt: TGTGCCAGTAGTATCTCTTGGTCAGGGGGCTCATACGAGCAGTACTTC

j_gene: TRBJ1-1
len: 13
v_gene: TRBV5-4
abundance: once
d_gene: TRBD1
CDR3aa: CASSSGTGFEAFF
CDR3nt: TGTGCCAGCAGCTCCGGGACAGGCTTTGAAGCTTTCTTT

j_gene: TRBJ1-1
len: 13
v_gene: TRBV24-1
abundance: NA
d_gene: NA
CDR3aa: CATSVGVGGEAFF
CDR3nt: TGTGCCACCAGTGTTGGGGTCGGAGGTGAAGCTTTCTTT

j_gene: TRBJ2-1
len: 12
v_gene: TRBV3-1/TRBV3-2
abundance: NA
d_gene: NA
CDR3aa: CASSQRENEQFF
CDR3nt: TGTGCCAGCAGCCAACGGGAAAATGAGCAGTTCTTC

j_gene: TRBJ1-6
len: 16
v_gene: TRBV5-1
abundance: NA
d_gene: NA
CDR3aa: CASSLDPTDTNSPLHF
CDR3nt: TGCGCCAGCAGCTTGGACCCGACAGATACTAATTCACCCCTCCACTTT

j_gene: TRBJ1-4
len: 16
v_gene: TRBV7-9
abundance: once
d_gene: NA
CDR3aa: CASSPDYRDPNEKLFF
CDR3nt: TGTGCCAGCAGCCCTGATTACAGGGATCCTAATGAAAAACTGTTTTTT

j_gene: TRBJ1-2
len: 13
v_gene: TRBV5-1
abundance: NA
d_gene: NA
CDR3aa: CASSLDGNYGYTF
CDR3nt: TGCGCCAGCAGCTTGGACGGGAACTATGGCTACACCTTC

j_gene: TRBJ2-2
len: 16
v_gene: TRBV29-1
abundance: NA
d_gene: NA
CDR3aa: CSVVFPGDRSTGELFF
CDR3nt: TGCAGCGTTGTCTTTCCTGGAGACAGATCAACCGGGGAGCTGTTTTTT

j_gene: TRBJ2-1
len: 14
v_gene: TRBV24-1
abundance: NA
d_gene: TRBD1
CDR3aa: CATSGTGSENEQFF
CDR3nt: TGTGCCACCAGTGGGACAGGGTCTGAGAATGAGCAGTTCTTC

j_gene: TRBJ2-7
len: 15
v_gene: TRBV6-5
abundance: many
d_gene: NA
CDR3aa: CASSYSTGGAYEQYF
CDR3nt: TGTGCCAGCAGTTACTCCACCGGGGGTGCCTACGAGCAGTACTTC

j_gene: TRBJ1-1
len: 12
v_gene: TRBV12-3/TRBV12-4
abundance: NA
d_gene: NA
CDR3aa: CASSLRGGEAFF
CDR3nt: TGTGCCAGCAGTTTAAGGGGGGGAGAAGCTTTCTTT

j_gene: TRBJ2-3
len: 15
v_gene: TRBV1
abundance: NA
d_gene: NA
CDR3aa: CTSSQDQRGTDTQYF
CDR3nt: TGCACCAGCAGCCAAGATCAGCGGGGCACAGATACGCAGTATTTT